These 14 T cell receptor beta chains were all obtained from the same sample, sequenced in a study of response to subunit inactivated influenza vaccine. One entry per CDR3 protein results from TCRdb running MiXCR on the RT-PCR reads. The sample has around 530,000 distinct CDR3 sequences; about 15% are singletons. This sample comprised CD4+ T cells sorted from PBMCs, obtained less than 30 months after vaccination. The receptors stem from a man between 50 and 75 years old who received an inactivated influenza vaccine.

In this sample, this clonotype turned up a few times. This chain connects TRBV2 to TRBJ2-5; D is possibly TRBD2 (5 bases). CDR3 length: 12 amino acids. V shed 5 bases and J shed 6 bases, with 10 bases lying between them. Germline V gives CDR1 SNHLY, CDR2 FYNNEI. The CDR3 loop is CASSLAKQTQYF. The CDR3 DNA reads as TGTGCCAGCAGTCTAGCTAAACAGACCCAGTACTTC.

The CDR3 spells CASSLEGTSVSYEQYF. As DNA, the CDR3 is TGTGCCAGCAGCTTAGAGGGGACTAGCGTATCCTACGAGCAGTACTTC. The chain has TRBV7-8 and TRBJ2-7, with 10 bases matching TRBD2. The CDR3 loop spans 16 amino acids. With 1 base clipped from V and 1 base from J, the junction kept 4 bases outside the gene matches. From germline, CDR1 is SGHVS and CDR2 FQNEAQ.

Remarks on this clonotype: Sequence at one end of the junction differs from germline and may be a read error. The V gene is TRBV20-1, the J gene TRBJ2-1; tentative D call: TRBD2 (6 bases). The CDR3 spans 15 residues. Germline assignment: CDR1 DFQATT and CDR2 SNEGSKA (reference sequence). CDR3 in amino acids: CSARGSLAAYNEQFF. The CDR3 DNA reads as TGCAGTGCAAGAGGGTCACTAGCTGCCTACAATGAGCAGTTCTTC.

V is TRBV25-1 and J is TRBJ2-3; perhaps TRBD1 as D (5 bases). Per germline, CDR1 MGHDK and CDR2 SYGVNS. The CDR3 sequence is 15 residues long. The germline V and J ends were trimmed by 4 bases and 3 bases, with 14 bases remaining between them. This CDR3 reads CASSATGLGTDTQYF. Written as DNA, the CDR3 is TGTGCCAGCAGTGCTACAGGTTTAGGAACAGATACGCAGTATTTT.

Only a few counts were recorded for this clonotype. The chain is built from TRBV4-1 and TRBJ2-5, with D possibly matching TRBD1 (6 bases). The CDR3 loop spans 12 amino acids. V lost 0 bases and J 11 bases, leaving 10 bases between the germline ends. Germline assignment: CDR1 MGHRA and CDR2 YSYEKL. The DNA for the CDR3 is TGCGCCAGCAGCCAAGATTTGGGGGCTCAGTACTTC. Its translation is CASSQDLGAQYF.

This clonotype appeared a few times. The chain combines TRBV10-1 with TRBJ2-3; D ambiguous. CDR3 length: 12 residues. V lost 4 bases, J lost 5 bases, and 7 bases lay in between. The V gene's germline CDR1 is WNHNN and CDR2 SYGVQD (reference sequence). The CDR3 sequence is CASSGSQDTQYF. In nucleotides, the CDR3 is TGCGCCAGCAGTGGCTCCCAAGATACGCAGTATTTT.

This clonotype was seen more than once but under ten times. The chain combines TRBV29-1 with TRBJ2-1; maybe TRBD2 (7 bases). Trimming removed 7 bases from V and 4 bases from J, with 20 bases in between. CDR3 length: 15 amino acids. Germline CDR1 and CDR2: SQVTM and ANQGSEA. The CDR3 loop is CSGNRGAGAYNEQFF. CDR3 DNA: TGCAGCGGCAACCGGGGGGCGGGAGCATACAATGAGCAGTTCTTC.

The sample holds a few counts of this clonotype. CDR3 sequence (DNA): TGTGCCAGCAGCGTAGCTGGTAGCGTAGCCTACAATGAGCAGTTCTTC. Residues: CASSVAGSVAYNEQFF. This chain uses TRBV9 with TRBJ2-1, with D perhaps TRBD2 (5 bases). V was pared by 0 bases and J by 2 bases, with 12 bases between. Per germline, CDR1 SGDLS and CDR2 YYNGEE. The CDR3 spans 16 residues. The complete variable domain, with remaining parts taken from reference TRBV9 and TRBJ2-1, reads DSGVTQTPKHLITATGQRVTLRCSPRSGDLSVYWYQQSLDQGLQFLIQYYNGEERAKGNILERFSAQQFPDLHSELNLSSLELGDSALYFCASSVAGSVAYNEQFFGPGTRLTVL.

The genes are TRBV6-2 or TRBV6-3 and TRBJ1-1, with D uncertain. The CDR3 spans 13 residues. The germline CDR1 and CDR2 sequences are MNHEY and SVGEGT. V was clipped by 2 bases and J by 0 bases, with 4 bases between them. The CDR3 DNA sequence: TGTGCCAGCAGTTACACGATGAACACTGAAGCTTTCTTT. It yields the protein CASSYTMNTEAFF.

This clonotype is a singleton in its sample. This chain's CDR3 is CASSDQYLDTQYF. The CDR3 DNA reads TGTGCCAGCAGCGATCAATATTTAGATACGCAGTATTTT. The chain employs TRBV4-2 and TRBJ2-3; D remains unclear. Per germline, CDR1 LGHNA and CDR2 YNFKEQ. This CDR3 contains 13 residues. With 5 bases removed from V and 5 bases from J, the gap between germline ends came to 11 bases.

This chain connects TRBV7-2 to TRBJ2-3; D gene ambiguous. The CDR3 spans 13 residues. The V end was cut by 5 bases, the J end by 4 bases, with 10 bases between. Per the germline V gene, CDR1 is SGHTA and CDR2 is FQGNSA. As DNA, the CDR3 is TGTGCCAGCAGCCAGTCAGCCCCAGATACGCAGTATTTT. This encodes CASSQSAPDTQYF.

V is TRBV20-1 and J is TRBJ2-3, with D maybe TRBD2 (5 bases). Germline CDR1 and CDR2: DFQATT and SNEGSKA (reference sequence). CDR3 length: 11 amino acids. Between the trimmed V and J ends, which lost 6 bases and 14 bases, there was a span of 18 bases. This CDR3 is CSAMDSRVLYF. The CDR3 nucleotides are TGCAGTGCCATGGACTCACGCGTTTTGTATTTT.

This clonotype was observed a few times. The CDR3 loop reads CASSLGLAGAHYEQYF. The CDR3 region has the DNA TGTGCCAGCAGCTTGGGGCTAGCGGGAGCCCACTACGAGCAGTACTTC. V and J are TRBV7-4 and TRBJ2-7, with 10 bases that match TRBD2. The CDR3 runs to 16 residues. The ends lost 3 bases at V and 3 bases at J; junction bases unmatched: 8. Per the germline V gene, CDR1 is SGHVT and CDR2 is SQSDAQ.

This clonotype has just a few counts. The CDR3 DNA reads TGCAGTGCTTACCCTAGCGGTGGGAGCAGCTCCTACGAGCAGTACTTC. Translation: CSAYPSGGSSSYEQYF. The V and J genes are TRBV20-1 and TRBJ2-7; 7 bases line up with TRBD2. In germline, CDR1 is DFQATT, CDR2 SNEGSKA (reference sequence). With 5 bases clipped from V and 0 bases from J, the junction kept 13 bases outside the gene matches. This CDR3 is 16 amino acids long.